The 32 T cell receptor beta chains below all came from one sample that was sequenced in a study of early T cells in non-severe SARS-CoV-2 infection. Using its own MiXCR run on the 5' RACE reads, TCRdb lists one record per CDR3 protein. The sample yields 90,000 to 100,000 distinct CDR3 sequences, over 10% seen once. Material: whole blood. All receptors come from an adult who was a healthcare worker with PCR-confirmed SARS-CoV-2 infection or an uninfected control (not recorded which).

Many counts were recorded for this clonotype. Here the CDR3 DNA reads TGCAGTGCTGCGTTCGGGGGGACCGGTCAGCCCCAGCATTTT. This codes for CSAAFGGTGQPQHF. The J gene is TRBJ1-5, the V gene TRBV20-1; D may be TRBD1 (5 bases). The CDR3 loop spans 14 amino acids. Trimming shortened V by 5 bases and J by 6 bases, and 17 bases separated the two germline ends. CDR1 is DFQATT, CDR2 SNEGSKA, per germline (reference sequence).

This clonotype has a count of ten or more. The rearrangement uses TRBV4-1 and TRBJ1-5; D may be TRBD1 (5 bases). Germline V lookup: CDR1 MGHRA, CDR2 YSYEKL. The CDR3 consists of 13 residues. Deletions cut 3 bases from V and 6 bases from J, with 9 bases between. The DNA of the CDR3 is TGCGCCAGCAGCCAGGGCAGGGTTCAGCCCCAGCATTTT. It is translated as CASSQGRVQPQHF.

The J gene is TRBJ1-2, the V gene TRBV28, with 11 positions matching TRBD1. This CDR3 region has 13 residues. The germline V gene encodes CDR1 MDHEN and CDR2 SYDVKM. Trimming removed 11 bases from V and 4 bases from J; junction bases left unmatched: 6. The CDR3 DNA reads TGTGCCGGGACAGGGGGGCTAGGCTATGGCTACACCTTC. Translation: CAGTGGLGYGYTF.

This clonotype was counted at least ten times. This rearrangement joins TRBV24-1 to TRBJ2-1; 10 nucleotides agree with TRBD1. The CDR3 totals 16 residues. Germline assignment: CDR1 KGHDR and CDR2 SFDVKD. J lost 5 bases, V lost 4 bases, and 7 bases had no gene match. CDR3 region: CATSEVGQGNHNEQFF. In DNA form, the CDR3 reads TGTGCCACCAGTGAGGTGGGACAGGGGAACCACAATGAGCAGTTCTTC.

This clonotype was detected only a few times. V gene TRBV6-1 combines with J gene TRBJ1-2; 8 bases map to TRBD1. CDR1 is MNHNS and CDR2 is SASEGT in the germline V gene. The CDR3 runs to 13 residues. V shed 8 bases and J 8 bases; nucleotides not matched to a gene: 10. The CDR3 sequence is CASSTQGAGGYTF. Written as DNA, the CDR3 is TGTGCCAGCTCCACTCAGGGGGCCGGCGGCTACACCTTC.

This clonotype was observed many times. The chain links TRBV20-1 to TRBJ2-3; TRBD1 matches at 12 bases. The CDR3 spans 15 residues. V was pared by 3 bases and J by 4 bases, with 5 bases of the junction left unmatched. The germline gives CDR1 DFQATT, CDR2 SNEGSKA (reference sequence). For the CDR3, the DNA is TGCAGTGCTAGTCGGGGGACAGGGGGCGCAGATACGCAGTATTTT. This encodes CSASRGTGGADTQYF.

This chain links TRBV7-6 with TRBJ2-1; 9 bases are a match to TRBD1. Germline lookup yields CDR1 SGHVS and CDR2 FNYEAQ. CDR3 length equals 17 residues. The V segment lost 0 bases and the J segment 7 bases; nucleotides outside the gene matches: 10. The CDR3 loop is CASSLAGTGSSQNEQFF. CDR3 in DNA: TGTGCCAGCAGCTTAGCAGGGACAGGGTCGTCGCAAAATGAGCAGTTCTTC.

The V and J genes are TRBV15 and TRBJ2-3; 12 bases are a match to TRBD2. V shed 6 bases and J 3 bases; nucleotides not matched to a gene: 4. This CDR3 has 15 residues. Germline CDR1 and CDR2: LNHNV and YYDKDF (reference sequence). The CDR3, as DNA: TGTGCCACCAGACGGACTAGCGGGGTAACAGATACGCAGTATTTT. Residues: CATRRTSGVTDTQYF.

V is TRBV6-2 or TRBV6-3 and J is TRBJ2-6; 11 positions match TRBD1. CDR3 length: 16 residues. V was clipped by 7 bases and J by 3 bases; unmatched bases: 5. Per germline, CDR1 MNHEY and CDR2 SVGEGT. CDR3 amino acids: CASIADRGRGANVLTF. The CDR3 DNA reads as TGTGCCAGCATTGCGGACAGGGGGCGTGGGGCCAACGTCCTGACTTTC.

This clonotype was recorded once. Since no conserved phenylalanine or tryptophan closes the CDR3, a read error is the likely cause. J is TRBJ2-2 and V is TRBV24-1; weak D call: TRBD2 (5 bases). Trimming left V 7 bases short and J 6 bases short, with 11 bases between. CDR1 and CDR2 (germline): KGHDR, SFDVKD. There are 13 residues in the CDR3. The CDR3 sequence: CATSGRGPGELFL. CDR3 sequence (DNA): TGTGCCACCAGCGGCCGCGGGCCCGGGGAGCTGTTTCTT.

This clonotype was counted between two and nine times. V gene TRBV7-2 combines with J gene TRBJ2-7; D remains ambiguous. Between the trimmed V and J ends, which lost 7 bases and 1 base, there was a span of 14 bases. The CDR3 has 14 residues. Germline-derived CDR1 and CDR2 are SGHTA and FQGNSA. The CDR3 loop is CASTAMTPSYEQYF. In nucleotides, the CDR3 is TGTGCCAGCACCGCAATGACCCCATCCTACGAGCAGTACTTC.

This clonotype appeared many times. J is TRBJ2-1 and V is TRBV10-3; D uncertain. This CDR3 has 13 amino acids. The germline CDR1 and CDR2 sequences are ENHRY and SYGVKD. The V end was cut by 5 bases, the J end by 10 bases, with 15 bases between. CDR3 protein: CAISFRFSGEQFF. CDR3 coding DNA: TGTGCCATCAGTTTCAGATTCTCCGGGGAGCAGTTCTTC.

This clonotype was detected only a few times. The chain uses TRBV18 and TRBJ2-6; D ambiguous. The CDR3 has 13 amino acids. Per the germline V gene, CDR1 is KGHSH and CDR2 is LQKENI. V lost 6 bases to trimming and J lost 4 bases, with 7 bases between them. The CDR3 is CASSPPGANVLTF. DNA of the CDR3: TGTGCCAGCTCCCCTCCCGGGGCCAACGTCCTGACTTTC.

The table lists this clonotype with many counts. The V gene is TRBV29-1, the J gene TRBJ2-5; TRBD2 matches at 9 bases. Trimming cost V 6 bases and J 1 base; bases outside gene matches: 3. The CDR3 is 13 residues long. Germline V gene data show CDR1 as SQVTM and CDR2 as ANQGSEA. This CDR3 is CSVSGGPQETQYF. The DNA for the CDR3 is TGCAGCGTAAGCGGGGGGCCCCAAGAGACCCAGTACTTC.

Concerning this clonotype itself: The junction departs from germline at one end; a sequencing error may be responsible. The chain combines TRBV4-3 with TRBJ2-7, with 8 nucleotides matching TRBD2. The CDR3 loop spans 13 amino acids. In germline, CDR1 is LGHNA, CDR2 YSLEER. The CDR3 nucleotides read TGCCCCAGCAGCCAAGTATTAGCGGGATCTCGGGACTTC. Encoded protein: CPSSQVLAGSRDF.

Here the CDR3 reads CASSLWGGMTDTQYF. The CDR3 DNA reads as TGTGCCAGCAGCTTGTGGGGGGGCATGACAGATACGCAGTATTTT. The V gene is TRBV5-6, the J gene TRBJ2-3, with a weak D call TRBD2 (7 bases). V was shortened by 1 base and J by 3 bases, with 12 bases between the two germline ends. The V gene's germline CDR1 is SGHDT and CDR2 YYEEEE. This CDR3 has 15 amino acids.

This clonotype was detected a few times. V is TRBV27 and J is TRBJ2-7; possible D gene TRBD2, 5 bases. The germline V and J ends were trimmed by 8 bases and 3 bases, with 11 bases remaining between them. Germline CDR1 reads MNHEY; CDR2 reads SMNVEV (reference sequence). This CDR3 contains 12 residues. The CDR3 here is CASGRGRYEQYF. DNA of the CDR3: TGTGCCAGCGGCCGAGGGCGCTACGAGCAGTACTTC.

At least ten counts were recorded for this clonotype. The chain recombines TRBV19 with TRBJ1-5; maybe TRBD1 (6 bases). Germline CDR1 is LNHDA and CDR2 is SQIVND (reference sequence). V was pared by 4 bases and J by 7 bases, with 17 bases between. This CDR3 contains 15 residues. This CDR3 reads CASSTRGGAHQPQHF. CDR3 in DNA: TGTGCCAGTAGTACCAGGGGAGGGGCGCACCAGCCCCAGCATTTT. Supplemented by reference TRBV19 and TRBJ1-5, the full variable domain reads DGGITQSPKYLFRKEGQNVTLSCEQNLNHDAMYWYRQDPGQGLRLIYYSQIVNDFQKGDIAEGYSVSREKKESFPLTVTSAQKNPTAFYLCASSTRGGAHQPQHFGDGTRLSIL.

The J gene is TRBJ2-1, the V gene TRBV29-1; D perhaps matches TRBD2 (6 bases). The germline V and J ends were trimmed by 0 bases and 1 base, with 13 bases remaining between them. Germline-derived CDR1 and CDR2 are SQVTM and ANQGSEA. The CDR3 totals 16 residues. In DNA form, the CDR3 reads TGCAGCGTTGAAGATCCGCGCGGGGTGTCCTACAATGAGCAGTTCTTC. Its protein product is CSVEDPRGVSYNEQFF.

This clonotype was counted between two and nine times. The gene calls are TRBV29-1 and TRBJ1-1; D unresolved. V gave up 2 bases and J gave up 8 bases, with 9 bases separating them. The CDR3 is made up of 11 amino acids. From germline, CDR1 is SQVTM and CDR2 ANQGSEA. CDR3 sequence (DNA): TGCAGCGTTGAAAGACAACAAGAAGCTTTCTTT. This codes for CSVERQQEAFF. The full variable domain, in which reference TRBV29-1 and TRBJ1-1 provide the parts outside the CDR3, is SAVISQKPSRDICQRGTSLTIQCQVDSQVTMMFWYRQQPGQSLTLIATANQGSEATYESGFVIDKFPISRPNLTFSTLTVSNMSPEDSSIYLCSVERQQEAFFGQGTRLTVV.

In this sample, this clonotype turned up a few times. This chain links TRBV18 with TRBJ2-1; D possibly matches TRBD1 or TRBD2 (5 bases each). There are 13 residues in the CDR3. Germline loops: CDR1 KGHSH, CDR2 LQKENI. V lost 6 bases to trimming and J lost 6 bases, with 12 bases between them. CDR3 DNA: TGTGCCAGCTCTCAGGGACCCCCCAATGAGCAGTTCTTC. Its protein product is CASSQGPPNEQFF.

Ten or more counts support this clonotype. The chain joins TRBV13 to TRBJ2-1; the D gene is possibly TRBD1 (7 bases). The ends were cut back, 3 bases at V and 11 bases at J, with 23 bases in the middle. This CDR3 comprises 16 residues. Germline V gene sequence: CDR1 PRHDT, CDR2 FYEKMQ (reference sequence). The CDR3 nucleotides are TGTGCCAGCAGCTTCACGACCGGGACAGAGGGGGGCAAGCAGTTCTTC. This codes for CASSFTTGTEGGKQFF.

Here the CDR3 reads CAISHAMGSYNEQFF. The CDR3 DNA reads TGTGCCATCTCCCACGCGATGGGCTCCTACAATGAGCAGTTCTTC. The rearrangement joins TRBV10-3 to TRBJ2-1; D is undetermined. Germline-derived CDR1 and CDR2 are ENHRY and SYGVKD. This CDR3 region has 15 residues. The germline V and J ends were trimmed by 8 bases and 0 bases, with 14 bases remaining between them.

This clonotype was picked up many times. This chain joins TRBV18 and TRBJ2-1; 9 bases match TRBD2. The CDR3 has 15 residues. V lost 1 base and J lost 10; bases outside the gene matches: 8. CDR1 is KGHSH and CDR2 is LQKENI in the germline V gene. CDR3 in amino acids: CASSPLAGEYMEQFF. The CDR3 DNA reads TGTGCCAGCTCACCACTAGCGGGGGAGTACATGGAGCAGTTCTTC.

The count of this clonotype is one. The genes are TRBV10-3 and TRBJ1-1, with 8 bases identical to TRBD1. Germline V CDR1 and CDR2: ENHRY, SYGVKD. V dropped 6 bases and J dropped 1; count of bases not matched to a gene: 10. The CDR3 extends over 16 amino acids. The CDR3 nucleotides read TGTGCCATCAGAGCCCAGCCCGGACAGGGGAACACTGAAGCTTTCTTT. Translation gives CAIRAQPGQGNTEAFF.

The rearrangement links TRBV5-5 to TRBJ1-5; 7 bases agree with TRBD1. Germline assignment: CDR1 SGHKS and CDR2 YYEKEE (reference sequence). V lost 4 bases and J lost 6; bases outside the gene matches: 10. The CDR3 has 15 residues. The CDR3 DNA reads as TGTGCCAGCAGCCAATATACGACAGGGAGTCAGCCCCAGCATTTT. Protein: CASSQYTTGSQPQHF.

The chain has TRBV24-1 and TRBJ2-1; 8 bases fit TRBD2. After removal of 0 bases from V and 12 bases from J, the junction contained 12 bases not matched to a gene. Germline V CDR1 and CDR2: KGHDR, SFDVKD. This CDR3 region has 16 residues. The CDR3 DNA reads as TGTGCCACCAGTGATTTGTCCGGGGGGGCCTCGTCCGTGCAGTTCTTC. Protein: CATSDLSGGASSVQFF.

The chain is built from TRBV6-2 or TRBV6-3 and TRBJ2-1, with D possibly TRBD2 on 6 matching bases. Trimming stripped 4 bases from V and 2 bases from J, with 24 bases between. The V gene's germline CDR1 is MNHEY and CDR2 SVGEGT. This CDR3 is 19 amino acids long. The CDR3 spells CASSSNGGAGGGPYNEQFF. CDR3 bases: TGTGCCAGCAGTTCAAATGGCGGGGCTGGAGGTGGGCCCTACAATGAGCAGTTCTTC.

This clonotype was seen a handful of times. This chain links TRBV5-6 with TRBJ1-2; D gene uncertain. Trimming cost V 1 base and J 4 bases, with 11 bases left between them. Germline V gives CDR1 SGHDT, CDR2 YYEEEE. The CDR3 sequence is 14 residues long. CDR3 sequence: CASSLQPVAYGYTF. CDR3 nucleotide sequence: TGTGCCAGCAGCTTGCAACCGGTCGCCTATGGCTACACCTTC.

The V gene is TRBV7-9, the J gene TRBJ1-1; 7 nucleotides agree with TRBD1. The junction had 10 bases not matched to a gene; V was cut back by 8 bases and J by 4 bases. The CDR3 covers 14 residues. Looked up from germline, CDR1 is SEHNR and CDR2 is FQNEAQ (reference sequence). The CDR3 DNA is TGTGCCAGCGTTCAAACAGGGGTCCCCACTGAAGCTTTCTTT. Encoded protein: CASVQTGVPTEAFF.

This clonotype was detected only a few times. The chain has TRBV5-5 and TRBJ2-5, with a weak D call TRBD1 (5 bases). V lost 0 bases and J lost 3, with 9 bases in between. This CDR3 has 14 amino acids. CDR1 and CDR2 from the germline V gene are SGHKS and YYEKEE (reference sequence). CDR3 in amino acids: CASSLGQTKETQYF. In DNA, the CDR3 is TGTGCCAGCAGCTTGGGACAGACGAAAGAGACCCAGTACTTC. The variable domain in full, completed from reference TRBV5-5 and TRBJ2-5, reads DAGVTQSPTHLIKTRGQQVTLRCSPISGHKSVSWYQQVLGQGPQFIFQYYEKEERGRGNFPDRFSARQFPNYSSELNVNALLLGDSALYLCASSLGQTKETQYFGPGTRLLVL.

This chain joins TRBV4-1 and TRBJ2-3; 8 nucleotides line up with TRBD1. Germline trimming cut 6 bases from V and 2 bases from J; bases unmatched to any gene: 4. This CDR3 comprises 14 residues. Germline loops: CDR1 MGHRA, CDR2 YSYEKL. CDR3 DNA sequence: TGCGCCAGCAGGAAACAGGGGGTCACAGATACGCAGTATTTT. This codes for CASRKQGVTDTQYF.